The rows below give T cell receptor beta chains drawn from one sample of a study of post-analysis software for immune sequencing data. MiXCR, applied by TCRdb to the PCR reads, yields one record per CDR3 protein. The sample yields around 700,000 distinct CDR3 sequences, more than 50% seen once. Material: blood. The receptors were gathered from a girl between 2 and 10 years old with multiple sclerosis. The CDR3 runs from the conserved cysteine through the conserved F or W. Each record gives: V gene, D gene, J gene, clone size, CDR3 DNA, CDR3 protein. A D gene is named only where the DNA matches it firmly. Rows give clone size only sometimes, using once, few, many, or a class for an expanded clone.

V gene: TRBV4-3; D gene: -; J gene: TRBJ2-3; clone size: -; CDR3 DNA: TGCGCCAGCAGCCAAGATTTTCTGTTGAGAGATACGCAGTATTTT; CDR3 protein: CASSQDFLLRDTQYF
V gene: TRBV20-1; D gene: TRBD1; J gene: TRBJ1-1; clone size: -; CDR3 DNA: TGCAGTGCTAGAGGACAGGGGGCAGGGTACACTGAAGCTTTCTTT; CDR3 protein: CSARGQGAGYTEAFF
V gene: TRBV29-1; D gene: TRBD2; J gene: TRBJ2-7; clone size: -; CDR3 DNA: TGCAGCGTTGAAGTGGCTAGCGGGATGCACGAGCAGTACTTC; CDR3 protein: CSVEVASGMHEQYF
V gene: TRBV6-4; D gene: -; J gene: TRBJ2-6; clone size: -; CDR3 DNA: TGTGCCAGCAGTGCAGCCAGCTCTGGGGCCAACGTCCTGACTTTC; CDR3 protein: CASSAASSGANVLTF
V gene: TRBV29-1; D gene: TRBD1; J gene: TRBJ1-5; clone size: -; CDR3 DNA: TGCAGCGTGGCACCGGGACAGGGCGGACAGCCCCAGCATTTT; CDR3 protein: CSVAPGQGGQPQHF
V gene: TRBV11-1; D gene: -; J gene: TRBJ1-6; clone size: -; CDR3 DNA: TGTGCCAGCAGCTTCCAGACCGGCTATAATTCACCCCTCCACTTT; CDR3 protein: CASSFQTGYNSPLHF
V gene: TRBV5-1; D gene: -; J gene: TRBJ1-4; clone size: -; CDR3 DNA: TGCGCCAGCAGCTTAACGGCCGACCGGGAAAAACTGTTTTTT; CDR3 protein: CASSLTADREKLFF
V gene: TRBV7-2; D gene: -; J gene: TRBJ2-1; clone size: -; CDR3 DNA: TGTGCCAGCAGCTTTTGGGGGGAGTACAATGAGCAGTTCTTC; CDR3 protein: CASSFWGEYNEQFF
V gene: TRBV7-2; D gene: TRBD2; J gene: TRBJ2-5; clone size: -; CDR3 DNA: TGTGCCAGCAGCACAGGGACTAGCGGGGCCGGGGAGACCCAGTACTTC; CDR3 protein: CASSTGTSGAGETQYF
V gene: TRBV12-3/TRBV12-4; D gene: -; J gene: TRBJ1-4; clone size: -; CDR3 DNA: TGTGCCAGCAGTCGGACAGCAACTAATGAAAAACTGTTTTTT; CDR3 protein: CASSRTATNEKLFF
V gene: TRBV6-1; D gene: TRBD1; J gene: TRBJ1-2; clone size: -; CDR3 DNA: TGTGCCAGCGGCGACAGGGGCTATGGCTACACCTTC; CDR3 protein: CASGDRGYGYTF
V gene: TRBV14; D gene: -; J gene: TRBJ2-1; clone size: few; CDR3 DNA: TGTGCCAGCAGCCAAGGGACAGCGCAATACAATGAGCAGTTCTTC; CDR3 protein: CASSQGTAQYNEQFF
V gene: TRBV20-1; D gene: TRBD2; J gene: TRBJ2-3; clone size: -; CDR3 DNA: TGCAGTGGCACCGGACTAGCGGGAAAAACAGATACGCAGTATTTT; CDR3 protein: CSGTGLAGKTDTQYF
V gene: TRBV15; D gene: TRBD2; J gene: TRBJ2-7; clone size: few; CDR3 DNA: TGTGCCACCAGCAGAGCTGGGACTAGCGACTACGAGCAGTACTTC; CDR3 protein: CATSRAGTSDYEQYF
V gene: TRBV12-3/TRBV12-4; D gene: TRBD1; J gene: TRBJ2-7; clone size: once; CDR3 DNA: TGTGCCAGCAGTGAGGACAGAGGGGGCAACGAGCAGTACTTC; CDR3 protein: CASSEDRGGNEQYF
V gene: TRBV5-6; D gene: TRBD2; J gene: TRBJ2-7; clone size: -; CDR3 DNA: TGTGCCAGCAGTTCCTCCGGGACTACCTACGAGCAGTACTTC; CDR3 protein: CASSSSGTTYEQYF
V gene: TRBV7-3; D gene: TRBD2; J gene: TRBJ2-5; clone size: -; CDR3 DNA: TGTGCCAGCAGCTCCACTAGCGGAGAGACCCAGTACTTC; CDR3 protein: CASSSTSGETQYF
V gene: TRBV5-1; D gene: TRBD1; J gene: TRBJ2-5; clone size: -; CDR3 DNA: TGCGCCAGCAGCCTCCGGGGACAGGGGGCCTATGGAGAGACCCAGTACTTC; CDR3 protein: CASSLRGQGAYGETQYF
V gene: TRBV5-1; D gene: TRBD2; J gene: TRBJ2-1; clone size: -; CDR3 DNA: TGCGCCAGCAGCTTGGAAAGGCTAGCGGGAGACAATGAGCAGTTCTTC; CDR3 protein: CASSLERLAGDNEQFF
V gene: TRBV6-5; D gene: -; J gene: TRBJ2-2; clone size: -; CDR3 DNA: TGTGCCAGCAGTACAAAACTAAACACCGGGGAGCTGTTTTTT; CDR3 protein: CASSTKLNTGELFF
V gene: TRBV5-1; D gene: TRBD1; J gene: TRBJ2-4; clone size: -; CDR3 DNA: TGCGCCAGCAGCTTGGTCGGGACAGGGTTCGGGCAGTACTTC; CDR3 protein: CASSLVGTGFGQYF
V gene: TRBV7-2; D gene: -; J gene: TRBJ2-7; clone size: -; CDR3 DNA: TGTGCCAGCAGCTTAGACCAACTGACACGGACCTACAATGAGCAGTACTTC; CDR3 protein: CASSLDQLTRTYNEQYF
V gene: TRBV6-2/TRBV6-3; D gene: TRBD2; J gene: TRBJ2-3; clone size: -; CDR3 DNA: TGTGCCAGCACCTTAGGACTAGCGGGGGGAAGCACAGATACGCAGTATTTT; CDR3 protein: CASTLGLAGGSTDTQYF
V gene: TRBV9; D gene: -; J gene: TRBJ1-4; clone size: -; CDR3 DNA: TGTGCCAGCAGCTCTCGAGCCGGGACACCGGATGAAAAACTGTTTTTT; CDR3 protein: CASSSRAGTPDEKLFF
V gene: TRBV7-9; D gene: -; J gene: TRBJ2-3; clone size: -; CDR3 DNA: TGTGCCAGCAGCCCCGGCGACAGCACAGATACGCAGTATTTT; CDR3 protein: CASSPGDSTDTQYF
V gene: TRBV6-5; D gene: -; J gene: TRBJ2-7; clone size: -; CDR3 DNA: TGTGCCAGCAGCTCCAGGGACGATCCCTCCTACGAGCAGTACTTC; CDR3 protein: CASSSRDDPSYEQYF
V gene: TRBV7-2; D gene: TRBD2; J gene: TRBJ2-5; clone size: -; CDR3 DNA: TGTGCCAGCAGCTTAGGTGTGACTAGCGAAATCCAAGAGACCCAGTACTTC; CDR3 protein: CASSLGVTSEIQETQYF
V gene: TRBV7-2; D gene: -; J gene: TRBJ2-5; clone size: -; CDR3 DNA: TGTGCCAGCATAACAACAGGATCGGTCGGGGAGACCCAGTACTTC; CDR3 protein: CASITTGSVGETQYF
V gene: TRBV25-1; D gene: -; J gene: TRBJ2-1; clone size: few; CDR3 DNA: TGTGCCAGCAGTGCCGTAACTCCAAGGAATGAGCAGTTCTTC; CDR3 protein: CASSAVTPRNEQFF
V gene: TRBV20-1; D gene: -; J gene: TRBJ1-2; clone size: -; CDR3 DNA: TGCAGTGCTAGCTTGACAGGAGTCCCGTCTGGCTACACCTTC; CDR3 protein: CSASLTGVPSGYTF
V gene: TRBV9; D gene: -; J gene: TRBJ2-7; clone size: -; CDR3 DNA: TGTGCCAGCAGCGTAGCTACGCGGACTACCCGGGGGGAGCAGTACTTC; CDR3 protein: CASSVATRTTRGEQYF
V gene: TRBV7-9; D gene: -; J gene: TRBJ1-2; clone size: -; CDR3 DNA: TGTGCCAGCAGCTTAGGGGACCCTAACTATGGCTACACCTTC; CDR3 protein: CASSLGDPNYGYTF
V gene: TRBV5-5; D gene: -; J gene: TRBJ2-7; clone size: -; CDR3 DNA: TGTGCCAGCAGCGGCAGACAGGCCTACGAGCAGTACTTC; CDR3 protein: CASSGRQAYEQYF
V gene: TRBV20-1; D gene: TRBD2; J gene: TRBJ2-3; clone size: few; CDR3 DNA: TGCAGTGCTCTGGGACTAGCGAGCACGGATACGCAGTATTTT; CDR3 protein: CSALGLASTDTQYF
V gene: TRBV9; D gene: TRBD1; J gene: TRBJ2-1; clone size: -; CDR3 DNA: TGTGCCAGCAGCTCCAGCAGGGGGATGGATGAGCAGGTCTTC; CDR3 protein: CASSSSRGMDEQVF
V gene: TRBV7-6; D gene: TRBD2; J gene: TRBJ2-1; clone size: -; CDR3 DNA: TGTACCAGCAGCGTACTACTTGCGGGGGACTACAATGAGCAGTTCTTC; CDR3 protein: CTSSVLLAGDYNEQFF